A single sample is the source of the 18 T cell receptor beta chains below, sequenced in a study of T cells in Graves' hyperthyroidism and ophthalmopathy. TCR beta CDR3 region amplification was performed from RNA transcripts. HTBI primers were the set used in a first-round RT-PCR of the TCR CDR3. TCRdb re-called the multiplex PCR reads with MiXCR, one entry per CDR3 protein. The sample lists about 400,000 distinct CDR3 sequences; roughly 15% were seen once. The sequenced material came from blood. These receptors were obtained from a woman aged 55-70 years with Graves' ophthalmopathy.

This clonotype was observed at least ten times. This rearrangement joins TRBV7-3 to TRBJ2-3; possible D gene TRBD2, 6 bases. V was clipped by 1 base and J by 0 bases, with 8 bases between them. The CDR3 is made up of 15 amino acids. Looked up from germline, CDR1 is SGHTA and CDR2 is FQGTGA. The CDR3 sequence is CASSLRGTSTDTQYF. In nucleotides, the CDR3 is TGTGCCAGCAGCTTAAGGGGGACTAGCACAGATACGCAGTATTTT.

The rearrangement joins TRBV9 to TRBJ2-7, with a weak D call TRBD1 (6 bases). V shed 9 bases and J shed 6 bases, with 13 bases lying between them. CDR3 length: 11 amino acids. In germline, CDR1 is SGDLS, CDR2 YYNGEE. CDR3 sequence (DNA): TGTGCCATCAGGGGTATGTGCGAGCAGTACTTC. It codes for CAIRGMCEQYF.

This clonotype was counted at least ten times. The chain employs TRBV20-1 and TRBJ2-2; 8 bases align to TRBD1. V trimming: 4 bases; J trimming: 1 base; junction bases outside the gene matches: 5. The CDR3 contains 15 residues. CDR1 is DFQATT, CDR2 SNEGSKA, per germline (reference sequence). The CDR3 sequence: CSATKGQVNTGELFF. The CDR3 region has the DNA TGCAGTGCTACTAAGGGACAGGTGAACACCGGGGAGCTGTTTTTT.

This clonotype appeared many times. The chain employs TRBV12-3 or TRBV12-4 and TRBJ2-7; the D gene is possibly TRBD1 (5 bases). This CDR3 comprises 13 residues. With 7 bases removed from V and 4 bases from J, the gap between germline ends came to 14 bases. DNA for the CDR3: TGTGCCAGCACTCCCCCAAGGGGTTACGAGCAGTACTTC. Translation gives CASTPPRGYEQYF.

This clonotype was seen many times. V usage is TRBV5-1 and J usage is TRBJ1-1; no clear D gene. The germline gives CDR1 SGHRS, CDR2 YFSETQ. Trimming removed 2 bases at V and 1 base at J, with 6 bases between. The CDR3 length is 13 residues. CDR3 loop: CASSFQENTEAFF. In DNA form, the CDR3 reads TGCGCCAGCAGCTTTCAAGAGAACACTGAAGCTTTCTTT.

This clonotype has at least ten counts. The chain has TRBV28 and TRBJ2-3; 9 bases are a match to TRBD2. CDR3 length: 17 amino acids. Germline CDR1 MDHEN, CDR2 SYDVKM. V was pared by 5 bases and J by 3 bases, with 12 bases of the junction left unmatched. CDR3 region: CASSDPSAGGKTDTQYF. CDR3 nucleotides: TGTGCCAGCAGTGACCCTTCAGCGGGAGGAAAAACAGATACGCAGTATTTT.

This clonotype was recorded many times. The CDR3 DNA reads TGCAGTGCTAGCCTTAGCGGGGGTGCAGATACGCAGTATTTT. Protein sequence: CSASLSGGADTQYF. The V call is TRBV20-1, the J call TRBJ2-3; 9 positions match TRBD2. This CDR3 comprises 14 residues. Germline V lookup: CDR1 DFQATT, CDR2 SNEGSKA (reference sequence). The junction had 5 bases not matched to a gene; V was cut back by 3 bases and J by 4 bases.

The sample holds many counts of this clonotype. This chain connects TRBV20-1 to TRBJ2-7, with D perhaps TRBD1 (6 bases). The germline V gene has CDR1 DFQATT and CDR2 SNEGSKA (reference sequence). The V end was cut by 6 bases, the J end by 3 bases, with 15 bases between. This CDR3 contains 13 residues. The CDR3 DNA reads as TGCAGTGCCCCGACAGGAATTTACTACGAGCAGTACTTC. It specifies CSAPTGIYYEQYF.

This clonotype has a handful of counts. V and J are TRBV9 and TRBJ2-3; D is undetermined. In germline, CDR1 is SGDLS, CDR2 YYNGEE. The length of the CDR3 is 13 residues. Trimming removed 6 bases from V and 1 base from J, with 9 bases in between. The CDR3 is CASNGLGTDTQYF. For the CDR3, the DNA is TGTGCCAGCAACGGGCTCGGCACAGATACGCAGTATTTT.

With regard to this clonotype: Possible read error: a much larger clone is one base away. DNA of the CDR3: TGTGCCAGCAGTGTGGAGACCCCTAGGAATAATTCATCCCTCCACTTT. Translation gives CASSVETPRNNSSLHF. V is TRBV2 and J is TRBJ1-6, with D unresolved. The length of the CDR3 is 16 residues. The germline CDR1 and CDR2 sequences are SNHLY and FYNNEI.

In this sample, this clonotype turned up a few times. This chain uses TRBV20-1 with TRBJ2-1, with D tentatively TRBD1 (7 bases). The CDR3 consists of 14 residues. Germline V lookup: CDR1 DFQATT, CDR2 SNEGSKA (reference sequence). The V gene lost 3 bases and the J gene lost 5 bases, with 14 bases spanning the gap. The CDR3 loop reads CSASDGGGNNEQFF. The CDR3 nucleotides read TGCAGTGCTAGTGACGGAGGGGGCAACAATGAGCAGTTCTTC.

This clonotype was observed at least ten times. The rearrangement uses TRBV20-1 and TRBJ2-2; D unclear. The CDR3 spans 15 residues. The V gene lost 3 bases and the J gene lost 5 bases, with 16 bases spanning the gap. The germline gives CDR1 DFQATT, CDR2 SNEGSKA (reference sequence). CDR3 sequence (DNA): TGCAGTGCTAGGCTCCCCCGAGGTGGGACCGGGGAGCTGTTTTTT. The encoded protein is CSARLPRGGTGELFF.

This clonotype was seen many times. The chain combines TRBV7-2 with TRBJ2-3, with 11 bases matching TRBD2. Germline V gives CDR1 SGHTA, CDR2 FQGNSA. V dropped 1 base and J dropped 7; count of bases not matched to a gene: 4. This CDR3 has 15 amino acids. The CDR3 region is CASSLVAGGANTQYF. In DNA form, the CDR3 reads TGTGCCAGCAGCTTAGTAGCGGGAGGGGCTAATACGCAGTATTTT.

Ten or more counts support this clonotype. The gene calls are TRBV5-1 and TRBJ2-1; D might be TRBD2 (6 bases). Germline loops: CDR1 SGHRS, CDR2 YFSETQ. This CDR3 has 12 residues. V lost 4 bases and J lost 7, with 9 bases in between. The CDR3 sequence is CASSRLENEQFF. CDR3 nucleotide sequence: TGCGCCAGCAGCCGACTAGAGAATGAGCAGTTCTTC. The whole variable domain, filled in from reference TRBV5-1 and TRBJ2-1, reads KAGVTQTPRYLIKTRGQQVTLSCSPISGHRSVSWYQQTPGQGLQFLFEYFSETQRNKGNFPGRFSGRQFSNSRSEMNVSTLELGDSALYLCASSRLENEQFFGPGTRLTVL.

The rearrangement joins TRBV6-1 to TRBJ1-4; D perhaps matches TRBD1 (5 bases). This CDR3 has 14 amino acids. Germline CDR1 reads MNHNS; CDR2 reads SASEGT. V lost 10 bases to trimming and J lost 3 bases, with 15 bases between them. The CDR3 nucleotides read TGTGCCAACAGGCCCCAGGGTCCTAATGAAAAACTGTTTTTT. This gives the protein CANRPQGPNEKLFF.

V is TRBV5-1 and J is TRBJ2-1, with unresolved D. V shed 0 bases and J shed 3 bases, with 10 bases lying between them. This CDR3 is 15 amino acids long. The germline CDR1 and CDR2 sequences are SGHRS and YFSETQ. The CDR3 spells CASSLAVRRYNEQFF. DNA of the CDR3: TGCGCCAGCAGCTTGGCTGTCCGTCGCTACAATGAGCAGTTCTTC.

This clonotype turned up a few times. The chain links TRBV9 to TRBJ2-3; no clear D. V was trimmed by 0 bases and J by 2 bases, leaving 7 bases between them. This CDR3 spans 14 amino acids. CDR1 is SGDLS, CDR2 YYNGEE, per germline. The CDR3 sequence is CASSVARLTDTQYF. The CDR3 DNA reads TGTGCCAGCAGCGTAGCCCGGCTCACAGATACGCAGTATTTT.

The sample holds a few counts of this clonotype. The DNA of the CDR3 is TGTGCCAGCAGCCCAGCCCCGGCCAAAAACATTCAGTACTTC. Amino acids: CASSPAPAKNIQYF. The V and J genes are TRBV7-9 and TRBJ2-4, with D unresolved. The germline V and J ends were trimmed by 5 bases and 1 base, with 9 bases remaining between them. The germline V gene has CDR1 SEHNR and CDR2 FQNEAQ (reference sequence). This CDR3 is 14 amino acids long.